One and the same sample provided the 27 T cell receptor beta chains below, sequenced in a study of beta chain features in type 1 diabetes. TCRB transcripts that were expressed got sequenced, as all of the isolated RNA had been reverse transcribed. Assay: immunoSEQ multiplex PCR; the TCRdb copy retains only in-frame clones and omits some. Among fewer than 550,000 clones listed, roughly 11% were seen once. The specimen sequenced was naive CD4+ T cells from blood. Receptor source: a woman in her late teens or twenties in good health.

This clone was counted between two and nine times. The chain joins TRBV7-9 to TRBJ2-3, with a tentative D call TRBD1 (6 bases). Germline loops: CDR1 SEHNR, CDR2 FQNEAQ (reference sequence). V lost 1 base and J lost 1, with 15 bases in between. This CDR3 is 17 amino acids long. The CDR3 loop reads CASSLVGYREGTDTQYF. For the CDR3, the DNA is TGTGCCAGCAGCTTAGTTGGGTACAGGGAAGGCACAGATACGCAGTATTTT.

This clone turned up a few times. The chain is built from TRBV10-3 and TRBJ2-1, with D possibly TRBD1 on 6 matching bases. V shed 7 bases and J shed 8 bases, with 12 bases lying between them. Germline CDR1 ENHRY, CDR2 SYGVKD. This CDR3 comprises 12 residues. CDR3 sequence reads: CAIKDREDEQFF. Here the CDR3 DNA reads TGTGCCATCAAGGACAGAGAAGATGAGCAGTTCTTC.

The rearrangement links TRBV7-6 to TRBJ2-7, with no clear D. CDR1 is SGHVS, CDR2 FNYEAQ, per germline. Between the trimmed V and J ends, which lost 6 bases and 0 bases, there was a span of 12 bases. The CDR3 sequence is 14 residues long. The CDR3 region is CASSRDSSSYEQYF. For the CDR3, the DNA is TGTGCCAGCAGTCGAGACTCAAGCTCCTACGAGCAGTACTTC.

The CDR3 DNA sequence: TGTGCCAGCAAGCTAGAGGGAGAGACCCAGTACTTC. Amino acids: CASKLEGETQYF. The chain uses TRBV2 and TRBJ2-5, with a weak D call TRBD2 (5 bases). CDR1 is SNHLY, CDR2 FYNNEI, per germline. Trimming shortened V by 7 bases and J by 4 bases, and 10 bases separated the two germline ends. The CDR3 is made up of 12 amino acids.

This clone turned up a few times. V and J are TRBV7-2 and TRBJ2-4; 7 bases map to TRBD1. Germline loops: CDR1 SGHTA, CDR2 FQGNSA. V gave up 1 base and J gave up 8 bases; unmatched junction bases: 2. The CDR3 extends over 13 amino acids. The CDR3 region is CASSLGQGDIQYF. In DNA, the CDR3 is TGTGCCAGCAGCTTAGGACAGGGAGACATTCAGTACTTC.

With regard to this clone: This same CDR3 is encoded by further DNA sequences in the sample. This chain uses TRBV29-1 with TRBJ2-5; 7 positions agree with TRBD1. Germline V gene lookup returns CDR1 SQVTM and CDR2 ANQGSEA. After removal of 6 bases from V and 4 bases from J, the junction contained 5 bases not matched to a gene. The CDR3 runs to 12 residues. DNA for the CDR3: TGCAGCGTCAAGGGGGCCGGAGAGACCCAGTACTTC. Translated, it gives CSVKGAGETQYF.

This clone was counted only a few times. This rearrangement joins TRBV7-2 to TRBJ2-3, with 8 bases lining up with TRBD1. V dropped 8 bases and J dropped 2; count of bases not matched to a gene: 6. The CDR3 has 14 residues. CDR1 is SGHTA, CDR2 FQGNSA, per germline. The DNA of the CDR3 is TGTGCCAGCTCCTCAGGGGGCTCCACAGATACGCAGTATTTT. As protein: CASSSGGSTDTQYF.

This clone was counted only a few times. The chain is built from TRBV7-8 and TRBJ2-7; a possible D gene is TRBD2 (5 bases). The germline V gene has CDR1 SGHVS and CDR2 FQNEAQ. CDR3 length: 15 amino acids. Trimming took off 5 bases at V and 6 bases at J, with 20 bases between the two ends. The CDR3 loop reads CASSPPVSGTGEQYF. DNA of the CDR3: TGTGCCAGCAGCCCGCCCGTTTCGGGAACCGGCGAGCAGTACTTC.

V is TRBV7-2 and J is TRBJ2-7; 8 bases map to TRBD1. The CDR3 covers 15 residues. CDR1 and CDR2 (germline): SGHTA, FQGNSA. V lost 2 bases to trimming and J lost 2 bases; unmatched junction nucleotides: 5. DNA for the CDR3: TGTGCCAGCAGCTTACTGACAGGGGAGACCTACGAGCAGTACTTC. It translates to CASSLLTGETYEQYF.

This clone was seen more than once but under ten times. The chain carries TRBV7-9 and TRBJ1-1, with TRBD1 matching 8 bases. The CDR3 covers 14 residues. Germline values: CDR1 SEHNR, CDR2 FQNEAQ (reference sequence). V dropped 1 base and J dropped 11; count of bases not matched to a gene: 9. The CDR3 is CASSLDGTGGGAFF. For the CDR3, the DNA is TGTGCCAGCAGCTTAGACGGGACAGGTGGTGGGGCTTTCTTT. The full variable domain, in which reference TRBV7-9 and TRBJ1-1 provide the parts outside the CDR3, is DTGVSQNPRHKITKRGQNVTFRCDPISEHNRLYWYRQTLGQGPEFLTYFQNEAQLEKSRLLSDRFSAERPKGSFSTLEIQRTEQGDSAMYLCASSLDGTGGGAFFGQGTRLTVV.

The CDR3 region has the DNA TGTGCCAGCAGCTTGGGCCCCGCTAGTCTCAGACAAGAGACCCAGTACTTC. This encodes CASSLGPASLRQETQYF. The genes are TRBV5-4 and TRBJ2-5; D gene ambiguous. Trimming shortened V by 0 bases and J by 2 bases, and 17 bases separated the two germline ends. Germline CDR1 SGHNT, CDR2 YYREEE (reference sequence). The CDR3 extends over 17 amino acids.

There are a few counts of this clone. The J gene is TRBJ2-7, the V gene TRBV5-1; tentative D call: TRBD1 (6 bases). Germline CDR1 reads SGHRS; CDR2 reads YFSETQ. V was pared by 1 base and J by 2 bases, with 7 bases between. The CDR3 length is 13 residues. The DNA for the CDR3 is TGCGCCAGCAGCTTGCAGGGGACCTACGAGCAGTACGTC. This encodes CASSLQGTYEQYV.

The V and J genes are TRBV5-1 and TRBJ2-5; D perhaps matches TRBD2 (6 bases). V dropped 0 bases and J dropped 0 bases, with 12 bases sitting between them. The CDR3 is 16 amino acids. CDR1 and CDR2 from the germline V gene are SGHRS and YFSETQ. The DNA for the CDR3 is TGCGCCAGCAGCTTGGAGACCTGGGGGGACCAAGAGACCCAGTACTTC. Residues: CASSLETWGDQETQYF.

This chain links TRBV6-5 with TRBJ2-7; 8 bases map to TRBD1. V dropped 5 bases and J dropped 0; count of bases not matched to a gene: 6. The CDR3 contains 15 residues. From germline, CDR1 is MNHEY and CDR2 SVGAGI. The CDR3 here is CASSPLGQGSYEQYF. The CDR3 bases are TGTGCCAGCAGTCCACTTGGACAGGGCTCCTACGAGCAGTACTTC.

This clone was counted a few times. The CDR3 nucleotides read TGTGCCAGCAGTTCGAGACAGGGAGTTTTTGGCTACACCTTC. Its translation is CASSSRQGVFGYTF. The V gene is TRBV7-9, the J gene TRBJ1-2; 7 bases are a match to TRBD1. There are 14 residues in the CDR3. The germline V gene encodes CDR1 SEHNR and CDR2 FQNEAQ (reference sequence). Trimming took 6 bases from V and 7 from J; bases not matched to a gene: 11.

This chain links TRBV5-4 with TRBJ2-1; 9 bases are shared with TRBD1. CDR3 length: 13 amino acids. Germline V gene lookup returns CDR1 SGHNT and CDR2 YYREEE (reference sequence). J gave up 7 bases and V 6 bases, and 5 bases lay outside the gene matches. The CDR3 reads CASTLDRGNEQFF. The CDR3 nucleotides read TGTGCCAGCACTTTGGACAGGGGTAATGAGCAGTTCTTC.

Only a few counts were recorded for this clone. The chain couples TRBV5-4 to TRBJ2-1; TRBD2 might be the D (5 bases). V gave up 4 bases and J gave up 5 bases, with 13 bases separating them. This CDR3 is 14 amino acids long. The germline CDR1 and CDR2 sequences are SGHNT and YYREEE (reference sequence). CDR3 sequence (DNA): TGTGCCAGCAGCCTTCGGGATACGCACAATGAGCAGTTCTTC. Protein product: CASSLRDTHNEQFF.

The sample holds many counts of this clone. As the CDR3 is not closed by the conserved phenylalanine or tryptophan, this likely results from a read error. Because the CDR3's place on the DNA is in doubt, the DNA is left out and the CDR3 is given as listed by TCRdb. The gene calls are TRBV20-1 and TRBJ1-2; the table's D call TRBD1 went unverified against the DNA. Both ends counted, the CDR3 spans 8 residues. CDR1 is DFQATT and CDR2 is SNEGSKA in the germline V gene (reference sequence). CDR3 loop: CSARDRVV.

Only a few counts were recorded for this clone. The rearrangement uses TRBV7-2 and TRBJ1-6; 10 bases align to TRBD1. The CDR3 is 15 residues long. The V gene end was trimmed by 2 bases and the J gene end by 7 bases; junction bases not matched to a gene: 2. Germline assignment: CDR1 SGHTA and CDR2 FQGNSA. CDR3 in amino acids: CASSLSGQGNSPLHF. In DNA form, the CDR3 reads TGTGCCAGCAGCTTATCGGGACAGGGGAATTCACCCCTCCACTTT.

This clone was detected a few times. CDR3 in DNA: TGTGCCAGTAGTGTGAGGACAGGGCCCACAGATACGCAGTATTTT. This gives the protein CASSVRTGPTDTQYF. The V gene is TRBV19, the J gene TRBJ2-3; 8 nucleotides match TRBD1. J gave up 2 bases and V 5 bases, and 6 bases lay outside the gene matches. The CDR3 is made up of 15 amino acids. CDR1 and CDR2 (germline): LNHDA, SQIVND (reference sequence).

This clone was counted only a few times. The J gene is TRBJ2-3, the V gene TRBV9; 7 bases align to TRBD2. The V and J ends lost 4 bases and 2 bases, in that order; junction bases with no gene match: 10. The V gene's germline CDR1 is SGDLS and CDR2 YYNGEE. The CDR3 contains 16 residues. The CDR3 sequence: CASSSPAGFNTDTQYF. DNA for the CDR3: TGTGCCAGCAGCTCACCAGCGGGGTTCAACACAGATACGCAGTATTTT. Drawing the rest from reference TRBV9 and TRBJ2-3, the complete variable domain is DSGVTQTPKHLITATGQRVTLRCSPRSGDLSVYWYQQSLDQGLQFLIQYYNGEERAKGNILERFSAQQFPDLHSELNLSSLELGDSALYFCASSSPAGFNTDTQYFGPGTRLTVL.

Only a few counts were recorded for this clone. This rearrangement joins TRBV9 to TRBJ2-1; D may be TRBD1 (6 bases). CDR3 length equals 16 residues. V was trimmed by 4 bases and J by 4 bases, leaving 18 bases between them. The germline V gene has CDR1 SGDLS and CDR2 YYNGEE. In DNA form, the CDR3 reads TGTGCCAGCAGCCCCCCTCCGGGACAACCTTACAATGAGCAGTTCTTC. It specifies CASSPPPGQPYNEQFF. Full variable domain (outside the CDR3, taken from reference TRBV9 and TRBJ2-1): DSGVTQTPKHLITATGQRVTLRCSPRSGDLSVYWYQQSLDQGLQFLIQYYNGEERAKGNILERFSAQQFPDLHSELNLSSLELGDSALYFCASSPPPGQPYNEQFFGPGTRLTVL.

CDR3 sequence (DNA): TGTGCCAGCAGTCAACATAATTCACCCCTCCACTTT. This gives the protein CASSQHNSPLHF. J is TRBJ1-6 and V is TRBV7-2; D remains unclear. This CDR3 is 12 amino acids long. The V end lost 6 bases, the J end lost 5 bases, and 5 bases lay between the germline ends. The germline V gene encodes CDR1 SGHTA and CDR2 FQGNSA.

In this sample, this clone turned up a few times. V usage is TRBV7-2 and J usage is TRBJ1-5; 9 bases agree with TRBD1. Trimming at V came to 1 base and at J to 6 bases, leaving 10 bases not matched to a gene. The CDR3 covers 17 residues. CDR1 is SGHTA and CDR2 is FQGNSA in the germline V gene. The CDR3 DNA sequence: TGTGCCAGCAGCTTAGGGTCCGGGACAGGGTCTTTTCAGCCCCAGCATTTT. Translating gives CASSLGSGTGSFQPQHF.

This clone has a handful of counts. The chain uses TRBV5-6 and TRBJ2-1; D gene uncertain. This CDR3 region has 15 residues. The germline V gene has CDR1 SGHDT and CDR2 YYEEEE. Trimming took off 1 base at V and 2 bases at J, with 10 bases between the two ends. CDR3 loop: CASSLRTGTYNEQFF. In DNA, the CDR3 is TGTGCCAGCAGCTTGAGGACGGGTACCTACAATGAGCAGTTCTTC.

This clone was observed a few times. The rearrangement links TRBV7-9 to TRBJ2-2; possibly TRBD1 or TRBD2 for D (5 bases each). Trimming pared 3 bases from V and 4 bases from J, leaving 18 bases between. CDR1 SEHNR and CDR2 FQNEAQ come from the germline V gene (reference sequence). The CDR3 is made up of 17 amino acids. In DNA form, the CDR3 reads TGTGCCAGCAGCTTTATGAGGGGCCTAATGCCCACCGGGGAGCTGTTTTTT. Translated, it gives CASSFMRGLMPTGELFF.

This clone was observed a handful of times. The chain is built from TRBV15 and TRBJ2-1, with 7 bases matching TRBD1. CDR3 length: 15 residues. Germline lookup yields CDR1 LNHNV and CDR2 YYDKDF (reference sequence). V dropped 5 bases and J dropped 1; count of bases not matched to a gene: 5. The CDR3 DNA reads as TGTGCCACCAGCGTAGACAGGGAATCCTACAATGAGCAGTTCTTC. It codes for CATSVDRESYNEQFF.